The rows below give T cell receptor beta chains drawn from one sample of a study of blood T cell repertoires in COVID-19. Profiling relied on immunoSEQ multiplex PCR, and the TCRdb table lists in-frame clones only, not all of them. Among about 670,000 clones listed, about nine tenths were seen once. Specimen: peripheral blood. The origin of the receptors is a woman between 18 and 29 years old with acute or convalescent COVID-19. Each CDR3 is given with its conserved first and last residue. The D gene is left open where the match is weak. A clone size is listed for some rows: how often the clone was seen (once, few, many), or a class if it is expanded.

V	D	J	size	DNA	CDR3
TRBV7-2	NA	TRBJ1-2	NA	TGTGCCAGCAGCTTAGGTCCCAGGGCGGCATCCTATGGCTACACCTTC	CASSLGPRAASYGYTF
TRBV30	NA	TRBJ1-5	NA	TGTGCCTGGAGTGTGGATCAGGGAGGTCAGCCCCAGCATTTT	CAWSVDQGGQPQHF
TRBV29-1	NA	TRBJ2-2	NA	TGCAGCGTCCGGGTCTTGAACACCGGGGAGCTGTTTTTT	CSVRVLNTGELFF
TRBV2	NA	TRBJ1-4	NA	TGTGCCAGCGCCGGGGGGCGTGAAAAACTGTTTTTT	CASAGGREKLFF
TRBV30	NA	TRBJ2-7	NA	TGTGCCTGGAGTTATCAGGTAATTTGGTCCTACGAGCAGTACTTC	CAWSYQVIWSYEQYF
TRBV7-3	TRBD2	TRBJ2-1	few	TGTGCCAGCAGCTTAAATATGCGGGGTTCTAGCGGGGGGCTCTACAATGAGCAGTTCTTC	CASSLNMRGSSGGLYNEQFF
TRBV19	TRBD1	TRBJ2-2	NA	TGTGCCAGTAGGAGGACAGGGACGCCCGGGGAGCTGTTTTTT	CASRRTGTPGELFF
TRBV9	NA	TRBJ2-5	NA	TGTGCCAGCAGCCTCCGGGGGGCCGAAGAGACCCAGTACTTC	CASSLRGAEETQYF
TRBV27	TRBD1	TRBJ1-2	NA	TGTGCCAGCAGTCCACAGGGGGTAATGGGTTACACCTTC	CASSPQGVMGYTF
TRBV3-1/TRBV3-2	NA	TRBJ1-1	NA	TGTGCCAGCAGCCAAGATCTGGGGGGAGGGTACACTGAAGCTTTCTTT	CASSQDLGGGYTEAFF
TRBV3-1/TRBV3-2	NA	TRBJ1-2	once	TGTGCCAGCAGCCAAGTGGCCCAAGGCGGGTATGGCTACACCTTC	CASSQVAQGGYGYTF
TRBV19	TRBD1	TRBJ2-3	NA	TGTGCCAGTAGTACGGACAGGGGTCCAGATACGCAGTATTTT	CASSTDRGPDTQYF
TRBV28	TRBD1	TRBJ1-5	NA	TGTGCCAGCAGTGGGGGAGGGACAGGGGCCCATCAGCCCCAGCATTTT	CASSGGGTGAHQPQHF
TRBV7-2	NA	TRBJ1-3	few	TGTGCCAGCAGTTATTTTTCTCAGTCCACCCTCGGAAACACCATATATTTT	CASSYFSQSTLGNTIYF
TRBV18	NA	TRBJ2-5	NA	TGTGCCAGCTCACCATCGGACGGGGGAAAGGCCCAGTACTTC	CASSPSDGGKAQYF
TRBV27	NA	TRBJ2-2	once	TGTGCCAGCAGCCGGGGGGCCGCCGGGGAGCTGTTTTTT	CASSRGAAGELFF
TRBV3-1/TRBV3-2	TRBD1	TRBJ1-1	NA	TGTGCCAGCAGCCAAGGGGACAGGGGACCGGGGGCCCCTGGCACTGAAGCTTTCTTT	CASSQGDRGPGAPGTEAFF
TRBV11-2	TRBD1	TRBJ2-1	NA	TGTGCCAGCAGTCGGGGGACAGGCGCGGGCTACAATGAGCAGTTCTTC	CASSRGTGAGYNEQFF
TRBV10-3	TRBD1	TRBJ1-2	NA	TGTGCCATCAACTCCTATAAACAGGGGTTAGGCGGCTACACCTTC	CAINSYKQGLGGYTF
TRBV28	NA	TRBJ1-6	NA	TGTGCCAGCAGTTTAGAGGGGGGGGGTATGAATTCACCCCTCCACTTT	CASSLEGGGMNSPLHF
TRBV4-2	NA	TRBJ1-4	NA	TGTGCCAGCAGCCAAGATTGGGCAGGTGAAAAACTGTTTTTT	CASSQDWAGEKLFF
TRBV11-1	NA	TRBJ2-7	NA	TGTGCCAGCAGCCCTACAGGGTTCGAGCAGTACTTC	CASSPTGFEQYF
TRBV19	TRBD1	TRBJ2-2	NA	TGTGCCAGTAGTATAGACAGGGGGCCCGGGGAGCTGTTTTTT	CASSIDRGPGELFF
TRBV5-1	NA	TRBJ1-2	NA	TGCGCCAGCAGCTTGCTATCCCAAGATAATGGCTACACCTTC	CASSLLSQDNGYTF
TRBV19	NA	TRBJ1-5	once	TGTGCCAGTAGTATGATTGGGGCTAGTCAGCCCCAGCATTTT	CASSMIGASQPQHF
TRBV9	NA	TRBJ1-6	few	TGTGCCACTCCATTCAGGGTCGGTGCGTCACCCCTCCACTTT	CATPFRVGASPLHF
TRBV13	TRBD1	TRBJ1-4	once	TGTGCCAGCAGCCCGAGGGGGCGCGGGGCTAATGAAAAACTGTTTTTT	CASSPRGRGANEKLFF
TRBV11-3	NA	TRBJ2-1	NA	TGTGCCAGCAGCTTAGCGGGGGAGTCCTACAATGAGCAGTTCTTC	CASSLAGESYNEQFF
TRBV7-9	TRBD1	TRBJ1-1	once	TGTGCCAGCAGCTTAGTGGGACAGGAAGAAGCTTTCTTT	CASSLVGQEEAFF
TRBV7-2	TRBD1	TRBJ1-2	NA	TGTGCCAGCAGCTCGACAGGGTCGGTCTATGGCTACACCTTC	CASSSTGSVYGYTF
TRBV5-1	NA	TRBJ2-5	NA	TGCGCCAGCAGCTTGCTAGACGGCCACCAAGAGACCCAGTACTTC	CASSLLDGHQETQYF
TRBV6-5	NA	TRBJ2-3	NA	TGTGCCAGCACCTGGGCGGGTCTGCAGTATTTT	CASTWAGLQYF
TRBV25-1	TRBD1	TRBJ1-1	once	TGTGCCAGCAGTGAGGGGGGGGGACAGGGTGAAGCTTTCTTT	CASSEGGGQGEAFF
TRBV6-6	TRBD1	TRBJ2-7	NA	TGTGCCAGCAGTTACCAGGGGGCAGAGTACGAGCAGTACTTC	CASSYQGAEYEQYF